Following are 19 T cell receptor beta chains from one sample sequenced in a study of T cells in Graves' hyperthyroidism and ophthalmopathy (dated by TCRdb to 2018 to 2020). Library preparation used multiplex PCR. Sequencing instrument: Illumina HiSeq 2000. Amplification of TCR beta CDR3 regions was carried out from RNA transcripts. A first-round RT-PCR of the TCR CDR3 used the HTBI primer set with the Qiagen OneStep RT-PCR kit. TCRdb trimmed the raw reads at Q25, called clones with MiXCR and kept productive beta chains. Under each unique CDR3 protein, matching rows form one entry showing the most common genes and DNA. The sample includes about 350,000 distinct CDR3 sequences, with around 18% observed a single time. The top ten clones comprise around 15% of the sample. Material: blood. The receptors were gathered from a woman in her 40s with Graves' ophthalmopathy.

This clonotype was counted only a few times. This sequence joins TRBV12-3 or TRBV12-4 and TRBJ2-5, with D uncertain. The CDR3 runs to 13 residues. V shed 6 bases and J shed 5 bases, with 13 bases lying between them. The CDR3, as DNA: TGTGCCAGCAGCTATCAAGGCTCGGAGACCCAGTACTTC. Its translation: CASSYQGSETQYF.

This clonotype was counted at least ten times. V and J are TRBV29-1 and TRBJ2-7, with D unresolved. From germline, CDR1 is SQVTM and CDR2 ANQGSEA. The V end lost 4 bases, the J end lost 4 bases, and 14 bases lay between the germline ends. The CDR3 totals 13 residues. CDR3 in amino acids: CSVVSTRNYEQYF. The DNA for the CDR3 is TGCAGCGTTGTTAGTACGCGCAATTACGAGCAGTACTTC.

This clonotype showed up just a few times. A much larger clone differs by one base, so this may be a read error. The chain employs TRBV5-5 and TRBJ2-7; a weak D match, TRBD2 (6 bases). Per germline, CDR1 SGHKS and CDR2 YYEKEE (reference sequence). The CDR3 spans 16 residues. The CDR3 nucleotides are TGTGCCATCAGCTTGGGGCCGGGACTCGTCGGATACGAGCAGTACTTC. Protein: CAISLGPGLVGYEQYF.

The rearrangement links TRBV12-3 or TRBV12-4 to TRBJ2-5, with 10 bases identical to TRBD2. The CDR3 runs to 14 residues. J was trimmed by 5 bases and V by 3 bases; bases with no gene match: 3. CDR3 loop: CASSFSGGRETQYF. For the CDR3, the DNA is TGTGCCAGCAGTTTTAGCGGGGGGCGGGAGACCCAGTACTTC.

This clonotype came up many times. J is TRBJ1-1 and V is TRBV4-1; unclear D gene. Germline V gene lookup returns CDR1 MGHRA and CDR2 YSYEKL. The CDR3 has 14 residues. V lost 0 bases and J 4 bases, leaving 9 bases between the germline ends. The CDR3 region has the DNA TGCGCCAGCAGCCAAGATAGTGGAAGCACTGAAGCTTTCTTT. This codes for CASSQDSGSTEAFF.

This clonotype was seen at least ten times. The J gene is TRBJ1-1, the V gene TRBV3-1; a weak D match, TRBD1 (6 bases). Germline V gene sequence: CDR1 LGHDT, CDR2 YNNKEL (reference sequence). This CDR3 is 13 amino acids long. Trimming stripped 5 bases from V and 1 base from J, with 8 bases between. The CDR3: CASSGGQNTEAFF. The DNA of the CDR3 is TGTGCCAGCAGCGGGGGCCAGAACACTGAAGCTTTCTTT.

With regard to this clonotype: Germline and junction disagree at one end, which may indicate a read error. The chain uses TRBV11-2 and TRBJ2-2, with D possibly being TRBD2 (5 bases). Germline V gives CDR1 SGHAT, CDR2 FQNNGV. The CDR3 extends over 15 amino acids. The CDR3 loop reads CASSLGAASTGEPFF. CDR3 DNA sequence: TGTGCCAGCAGCTTAGGGGCTGCTTCCACCGGGGAGCCGTTTTTT.

This clonotype was observed many times. The CDR3 is CASRMDSLNTEAFF. CDR3 nucleotides: TGTGCCAGCAGGATGGACAGCTTGAACACTGAAGCTTTCTTT. The V and J genes are TRBV2 and TRBJ1-1; D is perhaps TRBD1 (6 bases). CDR3 length: 14 amino acids. Trimming took 6 bases from V and 0 from J, leaving 11 bases between them. Germline lookup yields CDR1 SNHLY and CDR2 FYNNEI.

This clonotype was recorded many times. The chain recombines TRBV5-1 with TRBJ2-3; no clear D. Germline CDR1 and CDR2: SGHRS and YFSETQ. V lost 5 bases, J lost 2 bases, and 12 bases lay in between. The CDR3 sequence is 14 residues long. The DNA of the CDR3 is TGCGCCAGCAGACCTCCGGTGACCACAGATACGCAGTATTTT. Amino acids: CASRPPVTTDTQYF.

The CDR3 nucleotides are TGTGCCAGCAGCCACCTGGGACTAGCGGACTACAATGAGCAGTTCTTC. It specifies CASSHLGLADYNEQFF. This rearrangement joins TRBV14 to TRBJ2-1; TRBD2 aligns across 11 bases. The CDR3 runs 16 residues. CDR1 SGHDN and CDR2 FVKESK come from the germline V gene. V lost 3 bases and J lost 3; bases outside the gene matches: 4.

This clonotype was observed a handful of times. One base away lies a much larger clone, so this may be a sequencing read error. V is TRBV11-2 and J is TRBJ2-5; 10 bases align to TRBD2. The CDR3 consists of 16 residues. The germline CDR1 and CDR2 sequences are SGHAT and FQNNGV. For the CDR3, the DNA is TGTGCCAGCAGCTTAGCCCTAGCGGGAGAGAGGGAGACCCAGTGCTTC. This encodes CASSLALAGERETQCF.

This clonotype was observed at least ten times. The chain is built from TRBV5-1 and TRBJ1-3, with TRBD1 matching over 8 bases. Germline CDR1 and CDR2: SGHRS and YFSETQ. Trimming removed 4 bases from V and 5 bases from J; junction bases left unmatched: 8. The CDR3 contains 15 residues. CDR3 sequence reads: CASSVDRANRNTIYF. CDR3 DNA sequence: TGCGCCAGCAGCGTGGACAGGGCGAATCGAAACACCATATATTTT.

The rearrangement uses TRBV11-2 and TRBJ2-5; TRBD2 might be the D (5 bases). CDR1 SGHAT and CDR2 FQNNGV come from the germline V gene. Trimming removed 5 bases at V and 2 bases at J, with 12 bases between. The CDR3 has 14 amino acids. In DNA form, the CDR3 reads TGTGCCAGCAGCCCGTTTCCGGGACAAGAGACCCAGTACTTC. Its protein product is CASSPFPGQETQYF.

This clonotype was counted many times. V is TRBV11-2 and J is TRBJ2-2, with 8 bases lining up with TRBD1. The ends lost 0 bases at V and 2 bases at J; junction bases unmatched: 8. This CDR3 spans 18 amino acids. The V gene's germline CDR1 is SGHAT and CDR2 FQNNGV. The CDR3 here is CASSLDHRGQGNTGELFF. CDR3 nucleotide sequence: TGTGCCAGCAGCTTAGATCACAGAGGACAGGGAAACACCGGGGAGCTGTTTTTT.

At least ten counts were recorded for this clonotype. The V and J genes are TRBV15 and TRBJ2-5; TRBD2 aligns across 9 bases. The ends lost 0 bases at V and 3 bases at J; junction bases unmatched: 2. CDR1 LNHNV and CDR2 YYDKDF come from the germline V gene (reference sequence). The CDR3 is 15 residues long. This chain's CDR3 is CATSREGGREETQYF. The DNA of the CDR3 is TGTGCCACCAGCAGAGAAGGCGGGAGGGAAGAGACCCAGTACTTC.

This clonotype was seen ten or more times. V gene TRBV27 combines with J gene TRBJ2-5, with 9 bases matching TRBD1. Germline trimming cut 2 bases from V and 5 bases from J; bases unmatched to any gene: 3. Per the germline V gene, CDR1 is MNHEY and CDR2 is SMNVEV (reference sequence). This CDR3 spans 14 amino acids. Here the CDR3 reads CASSLGTGFETQYF. In nucleotides, the CDR3 is TGTGCCAGCAGTTTAGGGACAGGGTTCGAGACCCAGTACTTC.

This clonotype was seen repeatedly, ten times or more. CDR3 sequence: CASSLARAGIRTIGSSYEQYF. The CDR3, as DNA: TGTGCCAGCAGTTTAGCACGAGCGGGGATCCGAACGATAGGAAGCTCCTACGAGCAGTACTTC. The rearrangement uses TRBV12-3 or TRBV12-4 and TRBJ2-7, with 7 positions matching TRBD2. V dropped 0 bases and J dropped 0; count of bases not matched to a gene: 20. The CDR3 is 21 residues long.

This clonotype was detected many times. V and J are TRBV5-5 and TRBJ1-5; D is unresolved. This CDR3 spans 12 amino acids. Germline lookup yields CDR1 SGHKS and CDR2 YYEKEE (reference sequence). V was clipped by 2 bases and J by 7 bases, with 7 bases between them. CDR3 loop: CASSFDRQPQHF. DNA of the CDR3: TGTGCCAGCAGCTTTGACCGGCAGCCCCAGCATTTT.

Written as DNA, the CDR3 is TGTGCCAGCTCACAGTCGGGGGACACTGAAGCTTTCTTT. This codes for CASSQSGDTEAFF. The gene calls are TRBV18 and TRBJ1-1; weak D call: TRBD1 (5 bases). The V and J ends lost 4 bases and 3 bases respectively, with 9 bases between them. This CDR3 comprises 13 residues. Germline V lookup: CDR1 KGHSH, CDR2 LQKENI.